What follows are 20 T cell receptor beta chains derived from one specimen sequenced in a study of OX40 agonist ivuxolimab in advanced cancers. Produced via immunoSEQ multiplex PCR; TCRdb's table is partial and in-frame only. The sample comprises tens of thousands of clones, 70% to 90% of which are singletons, and around 1.8% rests with the top ten. This specimen was CD4+ or CD8+ T cells sorted from blood, taken in a trial of the OX40 agonist ivuxolimab. The receptors shown here come from an adult with an advanced solid tumor such as melanoma, head and neck, liver or kidney cancer.

The chain couples TRBV27 to TRBJ2-7; weak D call: TRBD2 (6 bases). This CDR3 comprises 14 residues. CDR1 and CDR2 from the germline V gene are MNHEY and SMNVEV (reference sequence). Between the trimmed V and J ends, which lost 5 bases and 9 bases, there was a span of 20 bases. The CDR3 sequence is CASSVTSGVGGQYF. DNA for the CDR3: TGTGCCAGCAGTGTAACCTCGGGGGTGGGAGGGCAGTACTTC.

The chain links TRBV5-6 to TRBJ1-5, with D uncertain. Germline CDR1 and CDR2: SGHDT and YYEEEE. V was pared by 0 bases and J by 3 bases, with 4 bases between. CDR3 length equals 13 residues. The CDR3 bases are TGTGCCAGCAGCTTGGGGGTCAATCAGCCCCAGCATTTT. Its protein product is CASSLGVNQPQHF.

The J gene is TRBJ1-2, the V gene TRBV28, with D uncertain. The V end was cut by 3 bases, the J end by 0 bases, with 2 bases between. The germline V gene encodes CDR1 MDHEN and CDR2 SYDVKM. The CDR3 extends over 12 amino acids. The CDR3 DNA follows: TGTGCCAGCAGTTTGGCTAACTATGGCTACACCTTC. This sequence encodes CASSLANYGYTF.

The J gene is TRBJ2-7, the V gene TRBV28; TRBD2 might be the D (6 bases). The germline CDR1 and CDR2 sequences are MDHEN and SYDVKM. The CDR3 runs 14 residues. V dropped 4 bases and J dropped 9 bases, with 19 bases sitting between them. In DNA form, the CDR3 reads TGTGCCAGCAGTTCGGGGGACTTTCGATTCGGGCAGTACTTC. Protein: CASSSGDFRFGQYF.

This chain uses TRBV30 with TRBJ1-4; TRBD1 is a possible D gene (6 bases). V lost 7 bases and J 3 bases, leaving 15 bases between the germline ends. This CDR3 is 14 amino acids long. Per germline, CDR1 GTSNPN and CDR2 SVGIG (reference sequence). The CDR3 loop is CAYGVGGPNEKLFF. The DNA of the CDR3 is TGTGCCTACGGAGTGGGGGGCCCTAATGAAAAACTGTTTTTT.

The V and J genes are TRBV16 and TRBJ1-5; D not resolved. Trimming cost V 4 bases and J 5 bases, with 12 bases left between them. The CDR3 is 14 residues long. Germline V gene sequence: CDR1 KGHSY, CDR2 FQNENV. Written as DNA, the CDR3 is TGTGCCAGCAGCCCTATCTCCGATGATCAGCCCCAGCATTTT. It specifies CASSPISDDQPQHF.

The V gene is TRBV28, the J gene TRBJ2-5, with D unclear. CDR3 size: 10 residues. Germline V lookup: CDR1 MDHEN, CDR2 SYDVKM. V gave up 11 bases and J gave up 3 bases, with 7 bases separating them. The CDR3 protein is CAPKEETQYF. CDR3 sequence (DNA): TGTGCCCCGAAAGAAGAGACCCAGTACTTC.

The chain couples TRBV9 to TRBJ1-2; D ambiguous. Trimming cost V 4 bases and J 7 bases, with 14 bases left between them. Germline assignment: CDR1 SGDLS and CDR2 YYNGEE. This CDR3 comprises 13 residues. CDR3 loop: CASSRERALGYTF. CDR3 sequence (DNA): TGTGCCAGCAGCCGAGAGAGGGCGCTTGGCTACACCTTC.

This sequence joins TRBV28 and TRBJ1-2, with TRBD1 matching 10 bases. This CDR3 comprises 15 residues. V was clipped by 6 bases and J by 4 bases; unmatched bases: 8. Per the germline V gene, CDR1 is MDHEN and CDR2 is SYDVKM. CDR3 nucleotides: TGTGCCAGCAGAACCGGGACAGGGGATAGCTATGGCTACACCTTC. Translation: CASRTGTGDSYGYTF.

The chain has TRBV5-1 and TRBJ2-7; 10 positions match TRBD1. The ends lost 4 bases at V and 7 bases at J; junction bases unmatched: 11. The CDR3 extends over 15 amino acids. Germline V gene lookup returns CDR1 SGHRS and CDR2 YFSETQ. CDR3 sequence reads: CASSPAGTGEEEQYF. In DNA, the CDR3 is TGCGCCAGCAGCCCGGCGGGGACAGGGGAGGAAGAGCAGTACTTC.

The CDR3 DNA reads as TGTGCCTGGAGCAGGGGGACGGTTAATCAGCCCCAGCATTTT. It specifies CAWSRGTVNQPQHF. The chain employs TRBV30 and TRBJ1-5; 7 positions match TRBD1. V dropped 3 bases and J dropped 4; count of bases not matched to a gene: 6. This CDR3 has 14 residues. Germline V CDR1 and CDR2: GTSNPN, SVGIG (reference sequence).

The CDR3 region is CASSEGHGPYEQYF. In nucleotides, the CDR3 is TGTGCCAGCAGTGAGGGCCATGGGCCCTACGAGCAGTACTTC. The genes are TRBV6-1 and TRBJ2-7, with no clear D. The CDR3 is 14 residues long. Per the germline V gene, CDR1 is MNHNS and CDR2 is SASEGT. Trimming took off 3 bases at V and 2 bases at J, with 11 bases between the two ends.

The sample holds one count of this clone. In nucleotides, the CDR3 is TGTGCCAGCTCTCACACAGGGGGGTCTTGGGACACTGAAGCTTTCTTT. Translated: CASSHTGGSWDTEAFF. The J gene is TRBJ1-1, the V gene TRBV18, with 8 nucleotides matching TRBD1. CDR1 KGHSH and CDR2 LQKENI come from the germline V gene. V lost 6 bases and J lost 3; bases outside the gene matches: 12. The CDR3 spans 16 residues. The entire variable domain, with the rest obtained from reference TRBV18 and TRBJ1-1, is as follows: NAGVMQNPRHLVRRRGQEARLRCSPMKGHSHVYWYRQLPEEGLKFMVYLQKENIIDESGMPKERFSAEFPKEGPSILRIQQVVRGDSAAYFCASSHTGGSWDTEAFFGQGTRLTVV.

The chain links TRBV21-1 to TRBJ2-1; TRBD2 is the table's D call and was not checked against the DNA. TRBV21-1 is termed a pseudogene. The CDR3 contains 13 residues. The chain's CDR3 is CASTTSGTFEQFF. Written as DNA, the CDR3 is TGTGCCAGCACTACTAGCGGAACATTTGAGCAGTTCTTC.

The chain uses TRBV7-9 and TRBJ2-3; 8 bases align to TRBD2. With 4 bases clipped from V and 2 bases from J, the junction kept 5 bases outside the gene matches. CDR1 SEHNR and CDR2 FQNEAQ come from the germline V gene (reference sequence). The CDR3 extends over 15 amino acids. This chain's CDR3 is CASSSTSAPTDTQYF. The CDR3 DNA follows: TGTGCCAGCAGCTCGACTAGCGCACCCACAGATACGCAGTATTTT. The complete variable domain, with remaining parts taken from reference TRBV7-9 and TRBJ2-3, reads DTGVSQNPRHKITKRGQNVTFRCDPISEHNRLYWYRQTLGQGPEFLTYFQNEAQLEKSRLLSDRFSAERPKGSFSTLEIQRTEQGDSAMYLCASSSTSAPTDTQYFGPGTRLTVL.

The chain uses TRBV28 and TRBJ2-5; no reliable D call. Trimming took off 7 bases at V and 1 base at J, with 16 bases between the two ends. Germline CDR1 is MDHEN and CDR2 is SYDVKM. This CDR3 is built from 15 residues. The CDR3 protein is CASNGAAPAQETQYF. The CDR3 DNA sequence: TGTGCCAGCAACGGCGCGGCGCCAGCCCAAGAGACCCAGTACTTC.

The V and J genes are TRBV7-9 and TRBJ2-2; 13 bases are a match to TRBD2. The CDR3 has 18 residues. Germline loops: CDR1 SEHNR, CDR2 FQNEAQ (reference sequence). Germline trimming cut 5 bases from V and 5 bases from J; bases unmatched to any gene: 11. The CDR3 DNA reads TGTGCCAGCAGCAACCCGGGACTAGCGGGATGGGAGACCGGGGAGCTGTTTTTT. As protein: CASSNPGLAGWETGELFF.

The chain carries TRBV7-9 and TRBJ2-2; D might be TRBD1 or TRBD2, each matching 5 bases. Trimming left V 5 bases short and J 7 bases short, with 11 bases between. CDR3 size: 13 residues. Germline V gene sequence: CDR1 SEHNR, CDR2 FQNEAQ (reference sequence). The CDR3 DNA reads TGTGCCAGCAGCCAAATGGGGGACGGGGAGCTGTTTTTT. This sequence encodes CASSQMGDGELFF.

The chain uses TRBV7-3 and TRBJ2-3, with 12 bases that match TRBD2. The length of the CDR3 is 15 residues. Germline CDR1 reads SGHTA; CDR2 reads FQGTGA. V shed 1 base, J shed 5 bases, and the junction held 1 base outside the gene matches. CDR3 protein: CASSLRGLAGDTQYF. For the CDR3, the DNA is TGTGCCAGCAGCTTAAGGGGACTAGCGGGAGATACGCAGTATTTT.

The chain combines TRBV5-6 with TRBJ2-6, with D perhaps TRBD1 (6 bases). Germline CDR1 and CDR2: SGHDT and YYEEEE. V was shortened by 4 bases and J by 2 bases, with 19 bases between the two germline ends. The CDR3 covers 18 residues. CDR3 sequence: CASSRAGAGETGANVLTF. As DNA, the CDR3 is TGTGCCAGCAGCCGAGCAGGGGCAGGGGAAACTGGGGCCAACGTCCTGACTTTC.